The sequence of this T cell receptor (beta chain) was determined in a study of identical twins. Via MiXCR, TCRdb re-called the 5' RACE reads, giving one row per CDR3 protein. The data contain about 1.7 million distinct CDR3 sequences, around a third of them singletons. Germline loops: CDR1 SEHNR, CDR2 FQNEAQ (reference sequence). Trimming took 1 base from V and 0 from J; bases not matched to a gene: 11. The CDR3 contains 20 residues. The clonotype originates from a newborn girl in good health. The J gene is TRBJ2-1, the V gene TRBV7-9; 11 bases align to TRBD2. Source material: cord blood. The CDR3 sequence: CASSLVLGLAGGRSYNEQFF. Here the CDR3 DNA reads TGTGCCAGCAGCTTAGTTTTGGGGCTAGCGGGGGGCCGCTCCTACAATGAGCAGTTCTTC. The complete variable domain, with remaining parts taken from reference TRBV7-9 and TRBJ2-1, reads DTGVSQNPRHKITKRGQNVTFRCDPISEHNRLYWYRQTLGQGPEFLTYFQNEAQLEKSRLLSDRFSAERPKGSFSTLEIQRTEQGDSAMYLCASSLVLGLAGGRSYNEQFFGPGTRLTVL.